The next 32 T cell receptor beta chains were all read from a single sample in a study of spatial heterogeneity in lung cancer. Time point of the sample: blood at routine non-recurrence follow-up after resection. TCRdb itself ran the 5' RACE reads through MiXCR, one entry per CDR3 protein. The sample carries over 95,000 distinct CDR3 sequences, 11% recorded once. The sample here was PBMCs, taken at follow-up. These receptors all come from a female donor with early-stage non-small cell lung cancer.

The rearrangement joins TRBV5-1 to TRBJ1-4, with D perhaps TRBD1 (6 bases). This CDR3 spans 16 amino acids. Trimming removed 2 bases at V and 8 bases at J, with 19 bases between. The germline V gene encodes CDR1 SGHRS and CDR2 YFSETQ. CDR3 in amino acids: CASSLTRAGAREKLFF. The CDR3 DNA sequence: TGCGCCAGCAGCTTAACCAGGGCAGGGGCAAGGGAAAAACTGTTTTTT.

This clonotype came up many times. The chain combines TRBV28 with TRBJ2-3, with TRBD2 matching 15 bases. This CDR3 spans 17 amino acids. The germline V gene encodes CDR1 MDHEN and CDR2 SYDVKM. With 4 bases clipped from V and 6 bases from J, the junction kept 8 bases outside the gene matches. The CDR3 loop reads CASSYGLAGGPWDTQYF. Written as DNA, the CDR3 is TGTGCCAGCAGTTACGGACTAGCGGGAGGGCCGTGGGATACGCAGTATTTT.

J is TRBJ2-5 and V is TRBV12-3 or TRBV12-4; no firm D call. Trimming removed 0 bases from V and 4 bases from J, with 9 bases in between. This CDR3 spans 14 amino acids. CDR3: CASSLALLIETQYF. The CDR3 nucleotides are TGTGCCAGCAGTTTAGCATTACTAATAGAGACCCAGTACTTC.

The CDR3 sequence: CASTRDRAAEAFF. In nucleotides, the CDR3 is TGTGCCAGCACTCGAGACAGGGCCGCTGAAGCTTTCTTT. The genes are TRBV12-3 or TRBV12-4 and TRBJ1-1; 7 bases match TRBD1. Trimming took 7 bases from V and 6 from J; bases not matched to a gene: 8. The CDR3 loop spans 13 amino acids.

The J gene is TRBJ1-4, the V gene TRBV12-3 or TRBV12-4, with TRBD1 matching 8 bases. CDR3 length equals 14 residues. V lost 5 bases, J lost 6 bases, and 5 bases stayed unmatched. The CDR3 sequence is CASSRQGLDEKLFF. The DNA of the CDR3 is TGTGCCAGCAGTCGACAGGGGCTGGATGAAAAACTGTTTTTT.

This clonotype was recorded many times. The rearrangement joins TRBV6-2 or TRBV6-3 to TRBJ2-7, with 7 bases aligning to TRBD1. The CDR3 sequence is 13 residues long. Germline V gives CDR1 MNHEY, CDR2 SVGEGT. V gave up 2 bases and J gave up 2 bases; unmatched junction bases: 0. The CDR3 here is CASSYDRAYEQYF. CDR3 DNA: TGTGCCAGCAGTTACGACAGGGCCTACGAGCAGTACTTC.

This clonotype turned up a few times. At one end, the junction sequence differs from germline, possibly due to a read error. V gene TRBV4-1 combines with J gene TRBJ2-5; D remains unclear. Germline-derived CDR1 and CDR2 are MGHRA and YSYEKL. CDR3 length: 15 amino acids. CDR3 in amino acids: CANSQASHLLETQYF. In DNA form, the CDR3 reads TGCGCCAACAGCCAAGCGTCGCATTTGTTGGAGACCCAGTACTTC.

This clonotype was observed at least ten times. This chain links TRBV2 with TRBJ2-3; TRBD1 might be the D (5 bases). The CDR3 is made up of 14 amino acids. The V gene's germline CDR1 is SNHLY and CDR2 FYNNEI. Trimming took off 4 bases at V and 0 bases at J, with 8 bases between the two ends. This CDR3 reads CASSGRGSTDTQYF. In nucleotides, the CDR3 is TGTGCCAGCAGTGGAAGGGGAAGCACAGATACGCAGTATTTT.

This clonotype was picked up many times. J is TRBJ1-1 and V is TRBV6-6; TRBD1 is a possible D gene (5 bases). The CDR3 consists of 14 residues. Deletions cut 5 bases from V and 0 bases from J, with 10 bases between. Per the germline V gene, CDR1 is MNHNY and CDR2 is SVGAGI (reference sequence). The DNA for the CDR3 is TGTGCCAGCAGTACGAGGGGTATGAACACTGAAGCTTTCTTT. It encodes CASSTRGMNTEAFF.

This clonotype was seen more than once but under ten times. The chain combines TRBV12-3 or TRBV12-4 with TRBJ1-2; no firm D call. CDR3 length: 15 amino acids. V was pared by 6 bases and J by 7 bases, with 21 bases between. CDR3 loop: CASSLGPHGLGGYTF. CDR3 sequence (DNA): TGTGCCAGCAGCCTGGGCCCCCATGGTCTCGGTGGCTACACCTTC.

CDR3: CASSSGLVEQFF. The CDR3 region has the DNA TGTGCCAGCAGTTCAGGGCTGGTTGAGCAGTTCTTC. The chain couples TRBV25-1 to TRBJ2-1; D perhaps matches TRBD1 (5 bases). This CDR3 contains 12 residues. V lost 5 bases and J 9 bases, leaving 11 bases between the germline ends. Germline V gene data show CDR1 as MGHDK and CDR2 as SYGVNS.

The chain combines TRBV9 with TRBJ2-3, with 9 bases lining up with TRBD2. The germline CDR1 and CDR2 sequences are SGDLS and YYNGEE. The ends lost 0 bases at V and 2 bases at J; junction bases unmatched: 1. The CDR3 runs to 15 residues. CDR3 nucleotides: TGTGCCAGCAGCGTAGCTAGCGGGAACACAGATACGCAGTATTTT. Amino acid sequence: CASSVASGNTDTQYF.

This chain joins TRBV6-2 or TRBV6-3 and TRBJ2-1, with 11 nucleotides matching TRBD2. Germline V gene sequence: CDR1 MNHEY, CDR2 SVGEGT. Losses at the gene ends were 7 bases for V and 7 bases for J; bases not matched to a gene: 6. The CDR3 covers 14 residues. The CDR3 is CASTPGLAVNEQFF. The CDR3 region has the DNA TGTGCCAGCACACCGGGACTAGCGGTTAATGAGCAGTTCTTC.

This sequence joins TRBV7-3 and TRBJ1-1; 7 nucleotides match TRBD1. The CDR3 is 13 amino acids. V dropped 5 bases and J dropped 5; count of bases not matched to a gene: 5. The V gene's germline CDR1 is SGHTA and CDR2 FQGTGA. The DNA for the CDR3 is TGTGCCAGCAGCATTAGACAGGGAACTGAAGCTTTCTTT. As protein: CASSIRQGTEAFF.

This clonotype has just a few counts. The chain combines TRBV2 with TRBJ2-7; D is unresolved. CDR1 SNHLY and CDR2 FYNNEI come from the germline V gene. The CDR3 covers 11 residues. V was clipped by 8 bases and J by 5 bases, with 10 bases between them. The CDR3 loop is CASSPYHEQYF. The CDR3, as DNA: TGTGCCAGCTCTCCTTACCACGAGCAGTACTTC.

This clonotype was counted between two and nine times. The genes are TRBV20-1 and TRBJ1-6, with D uncertain. This CDR3 has 15 residues. CDR1 is DFQATT and CDR2 is SNEGSKA in the germline V gene (reference sequence). Trimming stripped 2 bases from V and 4 bases from J, with 12 bases between. CDR3 DNA sequence: TGCAGTGCTAGAACGTGGGTGTCATATAATTCACCCCTCCACTTT. It yields the protein CSARTWVSYNSPLHF.

This clonotype was observed a handful of times. This chain links TRBV30 with TRBJ2-3, with TRBD1 identical over 8 bases. Looked up from germline, CDR1 is GTSNPN and CDR2 is SVGIG (reference sequence). V shed 2 bases and J 4 bases; nucleotides not matched to a gene: 5. The CDR3 consists of 14 residues. The CDR3 protein is CAWSRQGAADTQYF. In DNA, the CDR3 is TGTGCCTGGAGTAGGCAGGGGGCCGCAGATACGCAGTATTTT.

Concerning this clonotype itself: One base away lies a much larger clone, so this may be a sequencing read error. This CDR3 is CARSPVADTQYF. In nucleotides, the CDR3 is TGTGCCCGGAGTCCGGTGGCAGATACGCAGTATTTT. J is TRBJ2-3 and V is TRBV30; D not resolved. The CDR3 has 12 residues. CDR1 is GTSNPN, CDR2 SVGIG, per germline (reference sequence). The complete variable domain, with remaining parts taken from reference TRBV30 and TRBJ2-3, reads SQTIHQWPATLVQPVGSPLSLECTVEGTSNPNLYWYRQAAGRGLQLLFYSVGIGQISSEVPQNLSASRPQDRQFILSSKKLLLSDSGFYLCARSPVADTQYFGPGTRLTVL.

V is TRBV12-3 or TRBV12-4 and J is TRBJ1-1; D may be TRBD1 (6 bases). The V end lost 3 bases, the J end lost 4 bases, and 12 bases lay between the germline ends. The CDR3 totals 14 residues. CDR3 sequence (DNA): TGTGCCAGCAGTTTGACGGGGGGCATCACTGAAGCTTTCTTT. Residues: CASSLTGGITEAFF.

In its sample, this clonotype was seen a few times. This chain joins TRBV7-9 and TRBJ2-7; maybe TRBD2 (6 bases). CDR3 length equals 14 residues. Trimming stripped 4 bases from V and 2 bases from J, with 12 bases between. Germline V lookup: CDR1 SEHNR, CDR2 FQNEAQ (reference sequence). CDR3 sequence reads: CASSSRGGTYEQYF. The DNA for the CDR3 is TGTGCCAGCAGCTCACGGGGAGGAACCTACGAGCAGTACTTC.

The sample holds a few counts of this clonotype. V and J are TRBV6-6 and TRBJ1-2; possibly TRBD1 for D (6 bases). This CDR3 is built from 12 residues. The germline CDR1 and CDR2 sequences are MNHNY and SVGAGI (reference sequence). Trimming shortened V by 6 bases and J by 4 bases, and 9 bases separated the two germline ends. CDR3 in amino acids: CASRGQSYGYTF. CDR3 DNA sequence: TGTGCCAGCAGAGGACAGAGCTATGGCTACACCTTC.

Comment on this clonotype: A much larger clone is a single base away; this may be a read error. CDR3 bases: TGTGCCAGCAGCTCCACTGTCCAGTCCTTTTACATTGAGCAGTTCTTC. Translation gives CASSSTVQSFYIEQFF. The rearrangement joins TRBV11-2 to TRBJ2-1, with no clear D. This CDR3 comprises 16 residues. Germline loops: CDR1 SGHAT, CDR2 FQNNGV. Drawing the rest from reference TRBV11-2 and TRBJ2-1, the complete variable domain is EAGVAQSPRYKIIEKRQSVAFWCNPISGHATLYWYQQILGQGPKLLIQFQNNGVVDDSQLPKDRFSAERLKGVDSTLKIQPAKLEDSAVYLCASSSTVQSFYIEQFFGPGTRLTVL.

This clonotype was seen ten or more times. The genes are TRBV29-1 and TRBJ2-1, with 7 bases that match TRBD1. The germline V gene has CDR1 SQVTM and CDR2 ANQGSEA. The ends lost 4 bases at V and 4 bases at J; junction bases unmatched: 1. The CDR3 covers 12 residues. CDR3 coding DNA: TGCAGCGTTGCACAGGGGTACAATGAGCAGTTCTTC. Residues: CSVAQGYNEQFF.

The rearrangement joins TRBV7-9 to TRBJ2-5; 8 bases align to TRBD2. Trimming took 5 bases from V and 3 from J; bases not matched to a gene: 8. Germline CDR1 reads SEHNR; CDR2 reads FQNEAQ (reference sequence). The CDR3 has 15 residues. The DNA of the CDR3 is TGTGCCAGCAGCCCGAGGACTAGCCACGAAGAGACCCAGTACTTC. Its protein is CASSPRTSHEETQYF.

This clonotype was picked up a small number of times. The chain carries TRBV5-4 and TRBJ2-1; 8 bases line up with TRBD1. Per germline, CDR1 SGHNT and CDR2 YYREEE (reference sequence). This CDR3 comprises 13 residues. Germline trimming cut 4 bases from V and 9 bases from J; bases unmatched to any gene: 6. Written as DNA, the CDR3 is TGTGCCAGCAGCCCGGACAGGGTAAGTGAGCAGTTCTTC. This encodes CASSPDRVSEQFF.

The table lists this clonotype with many counts. The V call is TRBV29-1, the J call TRBJ1-1; possible D gene TRBD1, 5 bases. V lost 0 bases, J lost 6 bases, and 14 bases lay in between. CDR1 is SQVTM and CDR2 is ANQGSEA in the germline V gene. The CDR3 extends over 14 amino acids. The CDR3 reads CSVEDRGRGAEAFF. The CDR3 DNA reads as TGCAGCGTTGAAGATCGAGGGAGAGGGGCTGAAGCTTTCTTT.

Only a few counts were recorded for this clonotype. This chain connects TRBV29-1 to TRBJ2-2, with TRBD2 matching over 8 bases. This CDR3 has 12 residues. The V and J ends lost 7 bases and 7 bases, in that order; junction bases with no gene match: 5. Germline CDR1 is SQVTM and CDR2 is ANQGSEA. CDR3 nucleotide sequence: TGCAGCGGCCGACTAGCGAACGGGGAGCTGTTTTTT. Translating gives CSGRLANGELFF.

The chain links TRBV7-2 to TRBJ2-3; no firm D call. V was clipped by 0 bases and J by 2 bases, with 9 bases between them. Germline CDR1 and CDR2: SGHTA and FQGNSA. This CDR3 spans 15 amino acids. In DNA, the CDR3 is TGTGCCAGCAGCTTAGCGGCCTTTACCACAGATACGCAGTATTTT. Protein sequence: CASSLAAFTTDTQYF. The full variable domain, with the rest looked up from reference TRBV7-2 and TRBJ2-3, is GAGVSQSPSNKVTEKGKDVELRCDPISGHTALYWYRQSLGQGLEFLIYFQGNSAPDKSGLPSDRFSAERTGGSVSTLTIQRTQQEDSAVYLCASSLAAFTTDTQYFGPGTRLTVL.

This clonotype was seen a few times. The V gene is TRBV15, the J gene TRBJ2-2; D may be TRBD2 (6 bases). Germline CDR1 is LNHNV and CDR2 is YYDKDF (reference sequence). The CDR3 is 17 residues long. Trimming left V 0 bases short and J 0 bases short, with 11 bases between. CDR3 bases: TGTGCCACCAGCAGAGATAGGCTAGCGACGAACACCGGGGAGCTGTTTTTT. Its translation is CATSRDRLATNTGELFF.

This clonotype showed up just a few times. This chain joins TRBV5-6 and TRBJ1-1; no reliable D call. Germline CDR1 and CDR2: SGHDT and YYEEEE. V lost 5 bases, J lost 0 bases, and 8 bases lay in between. The CDR3 runs to 13 residues. CDR3 in DNA: TGTGCCAGCAGATCGGGCATGAACACTGAAGCTTTCTTT. Translating it yields CASRSGMNTEAFF. Together with reference TRBV5-6 and TRBJ1-1, the CDR3 gives the full variable domain: DAGVTQSPTHLIKTRGQQVTLRCSPKSGHDTVSWYQQALGQGPQFIFQYYEEEERQRGNFPDRFSGHQFPNYSSELNVNALLLGDSALYLCASRSGMNTEAFFGQGTRLTVV.

This clonotype was counted ten times or more. V is TRBV2 and J is TRBJ1-5; TRBD1 agrees at 8 bases. The CDR3 consists of 13 residues. V was pared by 11 bases and J by 2 bases, with 5 bases of the junction left unmatched. The germline CDR1 and CDR2 sequences are SNHLY and FYNNEI. CDR3 region: CAGGQGGNQPQHF. CDR3 DNA: TGTGCCGGAGGACAGGGTGGCAATCAGCCCCAGCATTTT.

This clonotype was counted a few times. The gene calls are TRBV20-1 and TRBJ2-3; 12 bases are a match to TRBD1. The length of the CDR3 is 17 residues. With V trimmed by 1 base and J by 2 bases, 7 bases remained unmatched. Germline CDR1 reads DFQATT; CDR2 reads SNEGSKA (reference sequence). The CDR3 DNA reads TGCAGTGCTAGAGCGGGGGGGACAGGGGGCCTCACAGATACGCAGTATTTT. It yields the protein CSARAGGTGGLTDTQYF.